Listed below are T cell receptor beta chains from one sample, sequenced in a study of blood T cell repertoires in COVID-19. Sequencing was performed with immunoSEQ multiplex PCR; in TCRdb, only in-frame clones are kept and a portion is missing. The sample yields 270,000 or so clones, about 81% seen once. The sample comprised peripheral blood. These receptors were taken from a human donor with COVID-19, enrolled during active disease. The donor label of this sample is uncertain. Both conserved end residues are part of each CDR3. D genes are given only for firm matches. Some rows mark clone size as missing; the rest say once, few, many or name a class of expanded clone.

J gene | V gene | clone size | D gene | CDR3 DNA | CDR3 protein
TRBJ2-7 | TRBV6-5 | few | NA | TGTGCCAGCAGTTACTCGACAGCATACTACGAGCAGTACTTC | CASSYSTAYYEQYF
TRBJ1-4 | TRBV4-1 | NA | NA | TGCGCCAGCAGTAAGGGAGCTAATGAAAAACTGTTTTTT | CASSKGANEKLFF
TRBJ2-5 | TRBV29-1 | once | NA | TGCAGCGTTGAGGCAGGGGGGTCCCAGTACTTC | CSVEAGGSQYF
TRBJ1-2 | TRBV28 | NA | NA | TGTGCCAGCAGTTCGACAGAGCCCCATTGGGGCTACACCTTC | CASSSTEPHWGYTF
TRBJ2-7 | TRBV21-1 | few | NA | TGTGCCAGCAGCAAAAAAAGGGGGAGGGAGACCTCGTACGAGCAGTACTTC | CASSKKRGRETSYEQYF
TRBJ1-6 | TRBV7-2 | many | NA | TGTGCCAGCAGCTTAGGTTGGGGAGGAGGATCACCCCTCCACTTT | CASSLGWGGGSPLHF
TRBJ2-5 | TRBV20-1 | NA | NA | TGCAGTGCCCGAGAGCAAGAGACCCAGTACTTC | CSAREQETQYF
TRBJ1-1 | TRBV18 | NA | NA | TGTGCCAGCTTGACAGAATTGAACACTGAAGCTTTCTTT | CASLTELNTEAFF
TRBJ2-1 | TRBV6-5 | NA | TRBD2 | TGTGCCAGCAGTTCGACTAGCGGGGGGGGGCATGAGCAGTTCTTC | CASSSTSGGGHEQFF
TRBJ2-1 | TRBV21-1 | NA | NA | TGTGCCAGCAGCAAAGCAGGAGGGAAAAACAATGAGCAGTTCTTC | CASSKAGGKNNEQFF
TRBJ2-7 | TRBV5-1 | NA | TRBD2 | TGCGCCAGCAGCTTGGATCGTAGCGGGAGCTACGAGCAGTACTTC | CASSLDRSGSYEQYF
TRBJ2-3 | TRBV7-9 | NA | NA | TGTGCCAGCAGCTTAGGTCGAGGCCTAGCGAGCACAGATACGCAGTATTTT | CASSLGRGLASTDTQYF
TRBJ2-3 | TRBV6-2/TRBV6-3 | NA | TRBD1 | TGTGCCAGCAGCTGGAACAGGGGAGTCACAGATACGCAGTATTTT | CASSWNRGVTDTQYF
TRBJ2-2 | TRBV7-3 | NA | NA | TGTGCCAGCAGCTTAGTGGCTACCGGGGAGCTGTTTTTT | CASSLVATGELFF
TRBJ2-7 | TRBV7-9 | NA | TRBD2 | TGTGCCAGCAGCATACTAGCGGGTGTCTCCTACGAGCAGTACTTC | CASSILAGVSYEQYF
TRBJ1-1 | TRBV6-5 | NA | NA | TGTGCCAGCAGTTACTCAGACAGGCCGACCCCCACTGAAGCTTTCTTT | CASSYSDRPTPTEAFF
TRBJ1-2 | TRBV4-3 | few | TRBD1 | TGCGCCAGCAGCCGCAGACAGGGCCCCAACTATGGCTACACCTTC | CASSRRQGPNYGYTF
TRBJ2-5 | TRBV11-2 | once | TRBD2 | TGTGCCAGCAGCTCATCGGGTAGCGGGAGTGGGGAGACCCAGTACTTC | CASSSSGSGSGETQYF
TRBJ2-1 | TRBV7-9 | NA | NA | TGTGCCAGCAGCCGTGGGGGGAGCTCCTACAATGAGCAGTTCTTC | CASSRGGSSYNEQFF
TRBJ1-4 | TRBV6-1 | NA | NA | TGTGCCAGCAGTGACGGCAGGGAGGGTGAAAAACTGTTTTTT | CASSDGREGEKLFF
TRBJ2-7 | TRBV4-1 | NA | TRBD1 | TGCGCCAGCAGCCAAGCGGGACAGGGGGTCTACGAGCAGTACTTC | CASSQAGQGVYEQYF
TRBJ1-1 | TRBV6-1 | NA | NA | TGTGCCAGCAGTGCACAGGACAGGAACACTGAAGCTTTCTTT | CASSAQDRNTEAFF
TRBJ2-7 | TRBV10-3 | NA | NA | TGTGCCATCAGGGGAGGAGAGAACGAGCAGTACTTC | CAIRGGENEQYF
TRBJ2-3 | TRBV10-3 | NA | NA | TGTGCCATCAGGTCTCTGAGTGCGGGGCGAGATACGCAGTATTTT | CAIRSLSAGRDTQYF
TRBJ1-1 | TRBV9 | NA | NA | TGTGCCAGCAGCGTAGGTCAGATTAACACTGAAGCTTTCTTT | CASSVGQINTEAFF
TRBJ1-3 | TRBV5-4 | NA | NA | TGTGCCAGCAGCCCGCAACCCCTGACAGGCGGGGGAAACACCATATATTTT | CASSPQPLTGGGNTIYF
TRBJ2-5 | TRBV28 | NA | TRBD1 | TGTGCCAGCAGTCTGGACAGGGTACAAGAGACCCAGTACTTC | CASSLDRVQETQYF
TRBJ2-2 | TRBV29-1 | NA | TRBD1 | TGCAGCTTCCGGGACAGTCAGTACACCGGGGAGCTGTTTTTT | CSFRDSQYTGELFF
TRBJ1-2 | TRBV5-6 | NA | NA | TGTGCCAGCAGCTTAGTTGACAGGAGGAGCTATGGCTACACCTTC | CASSLVDRRSYGYTF
TRBJ1-5 | TRBV10-1 | NA | TRBD1 | TGCGCCAGCAGCGGACAGGTCCGGGGTCCCCAGCATTTT | CASSGQVRGPQHF
TRBJ2-7 | TRBV19 | NA | NA | TGTGCCAGTAGCCCGAGAATGGGCAGAAGTTACGAGCAGTACTTC | CASSPRMGRSYEQYF
TRBJ2-1 | TRBV4-3 | NA | TRBD2 | TGCGCCAGCAGCCAAGCTGGATGGCGGGAGGATAGGGTTGAGCAGTTCTTC | CASSQAGWREDRVEQFF
TRBJ2-7 | TRBV27 | once | TRBD2 | TGTGCCAGCAGATTTAGCGGGAGCCCTTCCTACGAGCAGTACTTC | CASRFSGSPSYEQYF
TRBJ1-2 | TRBV7-2 | NA | TRBD1 | TGTGCCAGCAGCTCCGCCCCCGGGACAGAATACTATGGCTACACCTTC | CASSSAPGTEYYGYTF
TRBJ1-5 | TRBV19 | few | TRBD1 | TGTGCCAGTAGCCCGGGACAGGGGGCTGAGCAGCCCCAGCATTTT | CASSPGQGAEQPQHF
TRBJ2-4 | TRBV7-3 | NA | TRBD2 | TGTGCCAGCAGCTTAATTACTAGCGGGAGAGCCAAAAACATTCAGTACTTC | CASSLITSGRAKNIQYF
TRBJ1-3 | TRBV30 | NA | NA | TGTGCCTGGAGCTATGCAGGCTTCTCTGGAAACACCATATATTTT | CAWSYAGFSGNTIYF
TRBJ2-1 | TRBV15 | NA | TRBD1 | TGTGCCACCAGAAAGGGGGCGAAGGGCCACAATGAGCAGTTCTTC | CATRKGAKGHNEQFF
TRBJ2-5 | TRBV11-2 | NA | TRBD1 | TGTGCCAGCAGTCTGACAGGGGGGTTCCAAGAGACCCAGTACTTC | CASSLTGGFQETQYF
TRBJ2-7 | TRBV7-9 | few | NA | TGTGCCAGCAGCCGCACAGGGCACGAGCAGTACTTC | CASSRTGHEQYF
TRBJ1-6 | TRBV19 | NA | NA | TGTGCCAGTAGCCCTCCGGGACTGACCTATAATTCACCCCTCCACTTT | CASSPPGLTYNSPLHF
TRBJ1-4 | TRBV9 | NA | NA | TGTGCCAGCAGCCGGACAGCCGCTAATGAAAAACTGTTTTTT | CASSRTAANEKLFF
TRBJ2-3 | TRBV18 | NA | TRBD1 | TGTGCCAGCTACCGGGACAGGGGTGCAGATACGCAGTATTTT | CASYRDRGADTQYF
TRBJ2-2 | TRBV4-2 | NA | NA | TGTGCCAGCAGCCAAGAAGGGCCGGGGAATCGGCCCGGGGAGCTGTTTTTT | CASSQEGPGNRPGELFF
TRBJ2-3 | TRBV27 | NA | NA | TGTGCCAGCAGTTCCTACGCGAAGCAGTATTTT | CASSSYAKQYF
TRBJ2-1 | TRBV3-1/TRBV3-2 | NA | TRBD2 | TGTGCCAGCAGCCAAGATCTAGGACTAGCGGGAGGAGGTGAGCAGTTCTTC | CASSQDLGLAGGGEQFF
TRBJ1-4 | TRBV4-2 | NA | NA | TGTGCCAGCAGCCCGATCACTTTACAACAGGGCGGTAATGAAAAACTGTTTTTT | CASSPITLQQGGNEKLFF
TRBJ1-2 | TRBV29-1 | few | TRBD1 | TGCAGCGTTAAGTTCACAGGGGTTAATGGCTACACCTTC | CSVKFTGVNGYTF
TRBJ1-5 | TRBV7-2 | NA | NA | TGTGCCAGCAGCTTAGGGACGGGGGGACGGATCAATCAGCCCCAGCATTTT | CASSLGTGGRINQPQHF
TRBJ2-5 | TRBV5-1 | NA | NA | TGCGCCAGCAGCCTTATCCCAAGAGAGGCCCAGTACTTC | CASSLIPREAQYF
TRBJ2-7 | TRBV24-1 | once | TRBD2 | TGTGCCACCAGTGATTTAGTCCCTAGCGGGGTAAAGCTTAGGTACGAGCAGTACTTC | CATSDLVPSGVKLRYEQYF
TRBJ2-7 | TRBV7-2 | NA | NA | TGTGCCAGCAGCTCCTGGACTGGAAACTACGAGCAGTACTTC | CASSSWTGNYEQYF
TRBJ2-5 | TRBV5-1 | NA | TRBD1 | TGCGCCAGCAGCAACCATGGGACAGAAGAGACCCAGTACTTC | CASSNHGTEETQYF
TRBJ1-1 | TRBV7-3 | NA | NA | TGTGCCAGCAGCTTAAGGAGGCACGGTGAAGCTTTCTTT | CASSLRRHGEAFF